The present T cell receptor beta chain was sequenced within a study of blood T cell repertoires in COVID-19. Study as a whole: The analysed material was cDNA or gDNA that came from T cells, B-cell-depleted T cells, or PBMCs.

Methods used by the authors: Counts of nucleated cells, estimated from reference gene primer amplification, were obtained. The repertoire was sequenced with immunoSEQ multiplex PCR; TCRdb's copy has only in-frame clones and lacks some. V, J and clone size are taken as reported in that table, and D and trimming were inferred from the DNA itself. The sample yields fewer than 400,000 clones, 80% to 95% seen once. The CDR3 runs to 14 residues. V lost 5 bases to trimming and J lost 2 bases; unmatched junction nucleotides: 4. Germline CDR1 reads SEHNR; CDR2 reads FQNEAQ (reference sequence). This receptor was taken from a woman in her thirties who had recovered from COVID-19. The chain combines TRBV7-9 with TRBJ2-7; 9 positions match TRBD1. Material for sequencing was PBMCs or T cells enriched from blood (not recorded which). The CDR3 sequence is CASSPRQGAYEQYF. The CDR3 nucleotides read TGTGCCAGCAGCCCAAGACAGGGGGCCTACGAGCAGTACTTC.